The source of this T cell receptor beta chain is a study of shared clonotypes between healthy human individuals. With respect to this clone: The antigen remains undetermined.

Caucasian adults living in Nashville, Tennessee, provided all samples. Findings of the study overall: It was only blood that was sampled, and tissue repertoires likely differ. Larger richness was generally estimated for naive than memory subsets. Large sequencing depth failed to make sorted-subset sequencing complete, rarefaction showed.

Using immunoSEQ multiplex PCR, the repertoire was profiled, and TCRdb retains in-frame clones only, with some absent. The sample records roughly 1 million clones, 70% to 80% being singletons. Germline lookup yields CDR1 MNHEY and CDR2 SMNVEV (reference sequence). Trimming shortened V by 1 base and J by 2 bases, and 11 bases separated the two germline ends. The CDR3 is 15 amino acids. The chain joins TRBV27 to TRBJ1-2, with D perhaps matching TRBD1 (6 bases). Material for sequencing was memory CD4+ T cells from PBMCs. Sample subset: CD45RA-negative fraction. This sequence was found in a man younger than 30 in good health. Some clones in this sample may be carry-over from other donors' samples. The CDR3 loop is CASSLYGGLNYGYTF. CDR3 nucleotides: TGTGCCAGCAGTTTATACGGGGGCCTAAACTATGGCTACACCTTC.